The following is a TCR beta chain sequence with its context. The J segment lost 2 bases and the V segment lost 1 base, leaving 1 base of the junction unmatched. CDR1 is MNHNY, CDR2 SVGAGI, per germline (reference sequence). The CDR3 is 15 residues long. The data belong to a study of blood T cell repertoires in COVID-19. Authors' data handling: Scientists estimated how many nucleated cells there were by amplifying reference gene primers. Clones were sequenced by immunoSEQ multiplex PCR, and TCRdb holds only the in-frame ones, with some missing. D and trimming were read from the DNA, whereas the V and J calls and clone size are those reported in that table. Here the sample spans about 130,000 clones, over 70% being singletons.

The chain couples TRBV6-6 to TRBJ1-3, with 8 bases that match TRBD1. This clonotype was obtained from a woman aged 50 to 60 with acute or convalescent COVID-19. Material: peripheral blood. This CDR3 is CASSYYRGTGNTIYF. The CDR3 DNA follows: TGTGCCAGCAGTTACTACAGGGGGACTGGAAACACCATATATTTT.